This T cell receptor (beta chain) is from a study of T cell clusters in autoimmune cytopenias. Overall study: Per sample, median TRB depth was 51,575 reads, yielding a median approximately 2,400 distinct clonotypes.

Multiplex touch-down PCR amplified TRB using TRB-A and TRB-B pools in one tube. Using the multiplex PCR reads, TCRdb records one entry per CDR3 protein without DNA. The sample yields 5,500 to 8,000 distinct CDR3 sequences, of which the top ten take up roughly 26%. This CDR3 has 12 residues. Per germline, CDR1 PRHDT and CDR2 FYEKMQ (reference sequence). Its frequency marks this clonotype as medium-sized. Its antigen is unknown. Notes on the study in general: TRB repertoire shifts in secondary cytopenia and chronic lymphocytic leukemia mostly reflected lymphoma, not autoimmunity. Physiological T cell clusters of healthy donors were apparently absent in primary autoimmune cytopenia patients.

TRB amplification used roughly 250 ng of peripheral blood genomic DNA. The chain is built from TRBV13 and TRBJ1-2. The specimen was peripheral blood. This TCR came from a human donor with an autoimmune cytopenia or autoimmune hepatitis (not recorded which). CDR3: CASSPNNYGYTF. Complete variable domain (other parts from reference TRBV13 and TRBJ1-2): AAGVIQSPRHLIKEKRETATLKCYPIPRHDTVYWYQQGPGQDPQFLISFYEKMQSDKGSIPDRFSAQQFSDYHSELNMSSLELGDSALYFCASSPNNYGYTFGSGTRLTVV.